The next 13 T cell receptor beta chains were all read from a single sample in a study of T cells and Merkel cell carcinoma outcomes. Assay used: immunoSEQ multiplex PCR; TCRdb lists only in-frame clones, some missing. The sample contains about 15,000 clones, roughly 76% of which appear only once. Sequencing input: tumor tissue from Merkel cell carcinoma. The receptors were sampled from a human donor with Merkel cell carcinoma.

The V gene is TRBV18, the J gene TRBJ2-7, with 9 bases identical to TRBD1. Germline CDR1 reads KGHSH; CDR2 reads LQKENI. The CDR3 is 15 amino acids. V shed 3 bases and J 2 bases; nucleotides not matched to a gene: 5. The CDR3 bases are TGTGCCAGCTCACCGCCGACAGGGGGGGCCTACGAGCAGTACTTC. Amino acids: CASSPPTGGAYEQYF.

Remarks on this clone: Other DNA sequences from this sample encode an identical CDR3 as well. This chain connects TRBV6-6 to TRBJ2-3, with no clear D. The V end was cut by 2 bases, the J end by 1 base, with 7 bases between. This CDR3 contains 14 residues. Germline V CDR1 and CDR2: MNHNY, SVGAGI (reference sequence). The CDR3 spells CASSYGQGTDTQYF. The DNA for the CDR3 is TGTGCCAGCAGTTACGGGCAGGGCACAGATACGCAGTATTTT.

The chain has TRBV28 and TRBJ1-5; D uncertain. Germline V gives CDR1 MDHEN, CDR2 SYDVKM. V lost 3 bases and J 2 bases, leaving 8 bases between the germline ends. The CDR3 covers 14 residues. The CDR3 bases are TGTGCCAGCAGTTTTTTTCATGGCAATCAGCCCCAGCATTTT. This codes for CASSFFHGNQPQHF.

The CDR3 nucleotides read TGTGCCAGCAGCTTGGTCTCTGGGGCCAACGTCCTGACTTTC. As protein: CASSLVSGANVLTF. The chain combines TRBV5-8 with TRBJ2-6; no clear D. This CDR3 is 14 amino acids long. Germline V gene lookup returns CDR1 SGHTS and CDR2 YDEGEE. Trimming removed 0 bases from V and 0 bases from J, with 1 base in between.

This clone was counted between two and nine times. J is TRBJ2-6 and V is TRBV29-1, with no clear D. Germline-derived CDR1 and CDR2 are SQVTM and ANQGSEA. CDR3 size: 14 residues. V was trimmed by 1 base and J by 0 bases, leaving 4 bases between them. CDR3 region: CSVEGISGANVLTF. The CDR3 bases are TGCAGCGTTGAAGGAATCTCTGGGGCCAACGTCCTGACTTTC. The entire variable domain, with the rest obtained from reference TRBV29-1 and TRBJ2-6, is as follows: SAVISQKPSRDICQRGTSLTIQCQVDSQVTMMFWYRQQPGQSLTLIATANQGSEATYESGFVIDKFPISRPNLTFSTLTVSNMSPEDSSIYLCSVEGISGANVLTFGAGSRLTVL.

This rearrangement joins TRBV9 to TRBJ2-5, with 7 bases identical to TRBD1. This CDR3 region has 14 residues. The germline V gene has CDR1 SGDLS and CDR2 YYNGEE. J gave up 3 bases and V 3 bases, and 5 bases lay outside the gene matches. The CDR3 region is CASSADGTEETQYF. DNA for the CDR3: TGTGCCAGCAGCGCGGACGGGACAGAAGAGACCCAGTACTTC.

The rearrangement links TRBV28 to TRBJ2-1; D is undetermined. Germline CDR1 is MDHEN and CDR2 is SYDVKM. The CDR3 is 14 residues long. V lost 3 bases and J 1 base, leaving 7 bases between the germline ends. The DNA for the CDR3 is TGTGCCAGCAGTTTTGCAGCTTCCTACAATGAGCAGTTCTTC. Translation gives CASSFAASYNEQFF.

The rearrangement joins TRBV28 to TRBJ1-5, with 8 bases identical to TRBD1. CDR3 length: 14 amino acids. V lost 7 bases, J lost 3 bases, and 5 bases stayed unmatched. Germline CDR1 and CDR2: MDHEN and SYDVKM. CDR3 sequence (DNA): TGTGCCAGCAAAAGGACAGGGAACAATCAGCCCCAGCATTTT. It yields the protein CASKRTGNNQPQHF.

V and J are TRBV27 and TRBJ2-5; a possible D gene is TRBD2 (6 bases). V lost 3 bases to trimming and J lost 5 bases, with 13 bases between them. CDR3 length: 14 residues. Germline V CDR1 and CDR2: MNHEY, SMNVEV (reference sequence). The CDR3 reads CASSFWGRGETQYF. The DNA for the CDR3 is TGTGCCAGCAGTTTTTGGGGCCGGGGGGAGACCCAGTACTTC.

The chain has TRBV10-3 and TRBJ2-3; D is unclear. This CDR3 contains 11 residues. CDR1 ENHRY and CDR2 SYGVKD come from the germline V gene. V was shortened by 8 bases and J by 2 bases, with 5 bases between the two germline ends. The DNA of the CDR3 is TGTGCCATCGCGGCCACAGATACGCAGTATTTT. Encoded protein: CAIAATDTQYF.

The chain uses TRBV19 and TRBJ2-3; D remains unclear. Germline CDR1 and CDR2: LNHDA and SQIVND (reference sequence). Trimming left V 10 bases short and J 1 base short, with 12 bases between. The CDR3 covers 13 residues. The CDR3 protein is CATKTQGTDTQYF. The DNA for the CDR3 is TGTGCCACCAAGACCCAAGGCACAGATACGCAGTATTTT.

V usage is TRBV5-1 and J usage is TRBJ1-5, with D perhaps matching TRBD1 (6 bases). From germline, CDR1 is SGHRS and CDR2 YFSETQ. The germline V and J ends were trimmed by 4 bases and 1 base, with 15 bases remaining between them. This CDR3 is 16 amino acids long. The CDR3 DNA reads TGCGCCAGCAGCCTAGGACAGCGCGGAAGCAATCAGCCCCAGCATTTT. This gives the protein CASSLGQRGSNQPQHF.

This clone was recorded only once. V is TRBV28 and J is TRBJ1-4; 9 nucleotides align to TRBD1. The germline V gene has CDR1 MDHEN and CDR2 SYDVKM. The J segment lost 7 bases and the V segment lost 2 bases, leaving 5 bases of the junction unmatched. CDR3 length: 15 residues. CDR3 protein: CASSLGTGRGEKLFF. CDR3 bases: TGTGCCAGCAGTTTAGGGACAGGGAGGGGTGAAAAACTGTTTTTT.